Listed here are 17 T cell receptor beta chains from one sample, sequenced in a study of patients and donors after allogeneic stem cell transplantation. TCRdb itself ran the RT-PCR reads through MiXCR, one entry per CDR3 protein. Of approximately 200,000 distinct CDR3 sequences listed, roughly 38% are singletons. The sequenced sample consisted of blood, either unsorted or a sorted T cell fraction (not recorded which). Every receptor here comes from a human donor who was either an allogeneic HSCT recipient or a stem cell or donor lymphocyte infusion donor (not recorded which). It is not recorded whose cells these are; they may come from a transplant donor.

This clonotype was observed a handful of times. The gene calls are TRBV20-1 and TRBJ1-1; 12 nucleotides match TRBD1. The germline V gene encodes CDR1 DFQATT and CDR2 SNEGSKA (reference sequence). V was clipped by 7 bases and J by 5 bases; unmatched bases: 8. CDR3 length: 14 residues. As DNA, the CDR3 is TGCAGTGTCCCGGGACAGGGGGCGAGGACTGAAGCTTTCTTT. It specifies CSVPGQGARTEAFF.

This clonotype was seen only a few times. The V and J genes are TRBV5-6 and TRBJ1-4; D possibly corresponds to TRBD1 (5 bases). Between the trimmed V and J ends, which lost 4 bases and 7 bases, there was a span of 11 bases. The CDR3 totals 13 residues. Per germline, CDR1 SGHDT and CDR2 YYEEEE. The CDR3 spells CASSRGPVEKLFF. CDR3 bases: TGTGCCAGCAGCAGGGGCCCTGTTGAAAAACTGTTTTTT.

The V call is TRBV5-1, the J call TRBJ2-1, with 8 bases lining up with TRBD2. The CDR3 runs 18 residues. Germline V gives CDR1 SGHRS, CDR2 YFSETQ. With 5 bases clipped from V and 2 bases from J, the junction kept 15 bases outside the gene matches. The CDR3 spells CASRSYPRAGAPYNEQFF. In DNA form, the CDR3 reads TGCGCCAGCAGATCATACCCCCGAGCGGGAGCTCCCTACAATGAGCAGTTCTTC. The whole variable domain, filled in from reference TRBV5-1 and TRBJ2-1, reads KAGVTQTPRYLIKTRGQQVTLSCSPISGHRSVSWYQQTPGQGLQFLFEYFSETQRNKGNFPGRFSGRQFSNSRSEMNVSTLELGDSALYLCASRSYPRAGAPYNEQFFGPGTRLTVL.

The CDR3 sequence is CASTVYLAGKQFF. The CDR3 DNA reads as TGTGCCAGCACCGTGTATCTAGCGGGGAAGCAGTTCTTC. The V call is TRBV5-6, the J call TRBJ2-1; 9 nucleotides match TRBD2. The CDR3 length is 13 residues. Per germline, CDR1 SGHDT and CDR2 YYEEEE. V lost 6 bases and J lost 11; bases outside the gene matches: 9.

The chain links TRBV5-1 to TRBJ2-2; D tentatively fits TRBD1 or TRBD2 (5 bases each). V gave up 2 bases and J gave up 4 bases, with 15 bases separating them. The V gene's germline CDR1 is SGHRS and CDR2 YFSETQ. The CDR3 consists of 16 residues. The CDR3 DNA is TGCGCCAGCAGCTTTGGGGGACGCCCGGGCACCGGGGAGCTGTTTTTT. Protein: CASSFGGRPGTGELFF.

V gene TRBV28 combines with J gene TRBJ1-2; D gene unclear. CDR3 length: 11 amino acids. Trimming took off 6 bases at V and 8 bases at J, with 10 bases between the two ends. The germline gives CDR1 MDHEN, CDR2 SYDVKM. DNA of the CDR3: TGTGCCAGCAGGGCGAGTTGGGGCTACACCTTC. This translates into CASRASWGYTF.

This sequence joins TRBV9 and TRBJ2-2; D not resolved. Germline values: CDR1 SGDLS, CDR2 YYNGEE. V gave up 0 bases and J gave up 2 bases, with 8 bases separating them. The CDR3 is 15 amino acids. CDR3 region: CASSVVGDNTGELFF. Written as DNA, the CDR3 is TGTGCCAGCAGCGTAGTCGGCGACAACACCGGGGAGCTGTTTTTT.

There are a few counts of this clonotype. V and J are TRBV7-8 and TRBJ2-5; no clear D. The V gene lost 5 bases and the J gene lost 5 bases, with 15 bases spanning the gap. The germline V gene has CDR1 SGHVS and CDR2 FQNEAQ. The CDR3 covers 14 residues. The CDR3 spells CASSILLLTETQYF. The CDR3 coding sequence is TGTGCCAGCAGCATCCTCCTATTGACGGAGACCCAGTACTTC.

V and J are TRBV6-4 and TRBJ2-2; 7 positions agree with TRBD1. V shed 7 bases, J shed 6 bases, and the junction held 5 bases outside the gene matches. CDR1 is MRHNA and CDR2 is SNTAGT in the germline V gene. There are 13 residues in the CDR3. CDR3 in DNA: TGTGCCAGCAACAGGGGCCAAGCCGGGGAGCTGTTTTTT. As protein: CASNRGQAGELFF.

This clonotype was detected only a few times. This chain links TRBV12-3 or TRBV12-4 with TRBJ1-3; the match to TRBD1 covers 12 bases. The V gene end was trimmed by 6 bases and the J gene end by 1 base; junction bases not matched to a gene: 13. The CDR3 covers 19 residues. CDR3 nucleotides: TGTGCCAGCAGAGCCCGGGACAGGGGGCTCTCTGGGTCTGGAAACACCATATATTTT. Residues: CASRARDRGLSGSGNTIYF.

This clonotype was found a few times. This chain links TRBV7-2 with TRBJ1-1; weak D call: TRBD1 (6 bases). Germline V gives CDR1 SGHTA, CDR2 FQGNSA. This CDR3 is built from 14 residues. V was pared by 3 bases and J by 11 bases, with 19 bases between. The CDR3 nucleotides read TGTGCCAGCAGCTTCGGGTGGACAGCCCTGGGGGCTTTCTTT. It codes for CASSFGWTALGAFF.

This clonotype was observed many times. J is TRBJ1-2 and V is TRBV7-8; D unresolved. The CDR3 covers 12 residues. Germline V gives CDR1 SGHVS, CDR2 FQNEAQ. Trimming removed 5 bases at V and 6 bases at J, with 10 bases between. CDR3 loop: CASSPLGHGYTF. DNA for the CDR3: TGTGCCAGCAGCCCCTTAGGACATGGCTACACCTTC.

This clonotype was observed a handful of times. The chain employs TRBV12-3 or TRBV12-4 and TRBJ1-2; a weak D match, TRBD1 (5 bases). This CDR3 has 13 residues. Trimming took off 6 bases at V and 7 bases at J, with 15 bases between the two ends. The CDR3 protein is CASRTGDSGGYTF. CDR3 DNA: TGTGCCAGCAGAACCGGAGACAGTGGTGGCTACACCTTC.

This clonotype was counted only a few times. The rearrangement joins TRBV28 to TRBJ1-6; no clear D gene. V shed 8 bases and J shed 2 bases, with 10 bases lying between them. CDR1 MDHEN and CDR2 SYDVKM come from the germline V gene. There are 14 residues in the CDR3. CDR3 sequence (DNA): TGTGCCAGCCTGACGGGCCCCTATAATTCACCCCTCCACTTT. Translation gives CASLTGPYNSPLHF.

This clonotype came up a few times. The V and J genes are TRBV29-1 and TRBJ2-2, with D perhaps given as TRBD1 or TRBD2 (5 bases each). V gave up 6 bases and J gave up 3 bases, with 17 bases separating them. Germline values: CDR1 SQVTM, CDR2 ANQGSEA. The CDR3 extends over 15 amino acids. The CDR3 protein is CSVTPGTVYTGELFF. CDR3 DNA: TGCAGCGTCACCCCCGGGACGGTGTACACCGGGGAGCTGTTTTTT.

This clonotype was seen more than once but under ten times. The genes are TRBV5-1 and TRBJ2-1; 10 nucleotides match TRBD1. This CDR3 is 15 amino acids long. Trimming removed 3 bases from V and 9 bases from J; junction bases left unmatched: 9. The germline V gene encodes CDR1 SGHRS and CDR2 YFSETQ. Here the CDR3 DNA reads TGCGCCAGCAGCTCGGGGGACAGGGGATCAAGTGAGCAGTTCTTC. Its protein is CASSSGDRGSSEQFF. The entire variable domain, with the rest obtained from reference TRBV5-1 and TRBJ2-1, is as follows: KAGVTQTPRYLIKTRGQQVTLSCSPISGHRSVSWYQQTPGQGLQFLFEYFSETQRNKGNFPGRFSGRQFSNSRSEMNVSTLELGDSALYLCASSSGDRGSSEQFFGPGTRLTVL.

The genes are TRBV29-1 and TRBJ2-7; 7 bases line up with TRBD1. Germline V gene data show CDR1 as SQVTM and CDR2 as ANQGSEA. The CDR3 contains 15 residues. V lost 5 bases to trimming and J lost 3 bases; unmatched junction nucleotides: 13. CDR3 loop: CSVTPTPGQIYEQYF. CDR3 DNA: TGCAGCGTTACCCCTACACCGGGACAGATCTACGAGCAGTACTTC.